This TCR beta chain was sequenced for a study of Graves' ophthalmopathy and Graves' hyperthyroidism. On the study more broadly: Peripheral blood collection took place at initial diagnosis, before any treatment. Study-wide results and limits: Blood shared most expanded thyroid clonotypes above 0.001 frequency. Using 13 signatures, a model distinguished ophthalmopathy from stable hyperthyroidism, reaching around 87% sensitivity and 65% to 84% specificity.

Each diagnosis was determined on the basis of clinical symptoms, serum thyroxine, TRAb, thyroid ultrasound and orbital computed tomography. Turning to this clonotype: Its antigen is still unknown. The germline gene is not matched at one end of the junction; a read error may be the cause.

Scientists amplified the TCR beta CDR3 regions from RNA transcripts. Scientists carried out first-round RT-PCR using HTBI primers and then a second-round multiplex PCR. TCRdb called the multiplex PCR reads again in MiXCR, with one record for every CDR3 protein. In the table there are fewer than 350,000 distinct CDR3 sequences, 15% to 20% of which are singletons. The CDR3 length is 13 residues. Germline V gene lookup returns CDR1 LNHDA and CDR2 SQIVND (reference sequence). Material for sequencing was peripheral blood. The clonotype was recovered from an adult man with Graves' ophthalmopathy. The rearrangement joins TRBV19 to TRBJ1-2; D unresolved. The CDR3: CASSIVNSYGYTF. CDR3 DNA: TGTGCCAGTAGTATAGTGAACAGCTATGGTTACACCTTC.